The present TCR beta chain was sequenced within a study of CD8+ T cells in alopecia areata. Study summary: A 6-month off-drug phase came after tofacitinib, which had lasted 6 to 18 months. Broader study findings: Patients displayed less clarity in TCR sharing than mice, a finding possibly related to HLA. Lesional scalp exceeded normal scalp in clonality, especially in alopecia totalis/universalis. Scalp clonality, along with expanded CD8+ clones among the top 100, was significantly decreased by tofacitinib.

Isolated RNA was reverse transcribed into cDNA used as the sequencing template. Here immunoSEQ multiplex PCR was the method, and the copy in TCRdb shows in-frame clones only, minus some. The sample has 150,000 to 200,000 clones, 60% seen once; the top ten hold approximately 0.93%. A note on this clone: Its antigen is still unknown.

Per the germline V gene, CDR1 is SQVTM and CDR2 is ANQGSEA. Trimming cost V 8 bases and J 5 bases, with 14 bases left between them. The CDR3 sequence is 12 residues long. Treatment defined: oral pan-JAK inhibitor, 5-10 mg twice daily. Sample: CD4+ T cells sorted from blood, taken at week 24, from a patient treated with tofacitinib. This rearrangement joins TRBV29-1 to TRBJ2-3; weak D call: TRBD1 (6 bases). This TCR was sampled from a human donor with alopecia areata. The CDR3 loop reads CSPTGSGDTQYF. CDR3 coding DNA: TGCAGCCCGACAGGATCAGGAGATACGCAGTATTTT.